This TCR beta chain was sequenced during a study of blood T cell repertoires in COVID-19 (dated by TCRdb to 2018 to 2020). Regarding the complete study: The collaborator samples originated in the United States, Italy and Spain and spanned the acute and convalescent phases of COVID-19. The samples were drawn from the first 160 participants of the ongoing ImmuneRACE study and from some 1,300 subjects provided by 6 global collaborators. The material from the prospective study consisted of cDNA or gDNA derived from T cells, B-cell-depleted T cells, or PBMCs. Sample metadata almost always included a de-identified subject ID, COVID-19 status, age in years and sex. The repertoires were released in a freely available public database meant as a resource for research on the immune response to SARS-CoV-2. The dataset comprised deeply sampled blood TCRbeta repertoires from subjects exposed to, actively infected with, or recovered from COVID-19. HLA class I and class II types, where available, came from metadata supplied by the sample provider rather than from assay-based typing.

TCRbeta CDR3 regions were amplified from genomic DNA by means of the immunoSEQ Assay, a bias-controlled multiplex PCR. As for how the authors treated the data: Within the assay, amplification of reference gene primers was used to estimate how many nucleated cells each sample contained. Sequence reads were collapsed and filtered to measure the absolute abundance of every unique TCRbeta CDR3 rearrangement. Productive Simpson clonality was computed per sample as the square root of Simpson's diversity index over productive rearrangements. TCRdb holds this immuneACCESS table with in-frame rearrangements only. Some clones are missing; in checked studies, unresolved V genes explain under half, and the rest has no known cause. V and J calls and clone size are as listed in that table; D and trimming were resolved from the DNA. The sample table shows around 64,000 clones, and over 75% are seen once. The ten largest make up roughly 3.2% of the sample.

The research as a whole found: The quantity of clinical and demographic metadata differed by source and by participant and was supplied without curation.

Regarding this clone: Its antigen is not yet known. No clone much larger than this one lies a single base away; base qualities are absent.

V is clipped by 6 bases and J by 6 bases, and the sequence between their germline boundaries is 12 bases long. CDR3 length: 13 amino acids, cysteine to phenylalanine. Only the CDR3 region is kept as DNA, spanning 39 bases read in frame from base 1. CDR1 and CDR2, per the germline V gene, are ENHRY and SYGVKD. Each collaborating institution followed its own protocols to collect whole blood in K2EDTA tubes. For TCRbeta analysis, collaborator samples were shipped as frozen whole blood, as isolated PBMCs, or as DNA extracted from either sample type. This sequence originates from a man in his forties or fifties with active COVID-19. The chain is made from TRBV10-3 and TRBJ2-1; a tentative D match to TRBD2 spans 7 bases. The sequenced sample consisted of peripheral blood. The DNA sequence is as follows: TGTGCCATCAGCCTAGGGGGGGCCAATGAGCAGTTCTTC. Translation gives CAISLGGANEQFF.